The 5 T cell receptor beta chains given below trace back to one sample, sequenced in a study of beta chain bispecific antibodies for T cell cancers. Points from the study as a whole: In these mixed samples, most targeted TRBV reads derived from the leukemia cell line.

Either OKT3 anti-CD3 antibody or CD3/CD28 beads expanded T cells from blood mononuclear cells over roughly three days. Via MiXCR, TCRdb re-called the 5' RACE reads, giving one row per CDR3 protein. The data contain 7,000 to 9,500 distinct CDR3 sequences, around 2.3% of them singletons. These receptors lack a known antigen. The specimen comprised T cells from a healthy donor cultured with Jurkat leukemia cells, sampled from a culture containing an anti-CD19 bispecific antibody. The receptors shown here come from a human donor in good health. Some clones in this sample may be carry-over from other donors' samples.

This clonotype is medium-sized by share. The chain couples TRBV10-3 to TRBJ2-7; D unresolved. Trimming removed 3 bases from V and 3 bases from J, with 12 bases in between. The CDR3 loop spans 14 amino acids. CDR1 and CDR2 (germline): ENHRY, SYGVKD. The CDR3 DNA reads as TGTGCCATCAGTGATTCGAACGTACTCTACGAGCAGTACTTC. Protein: CAISDSNVLYEQYF.

The sample holds many counts of this clonotype. The chain employs TRBV7-3 and TRBJ1-1; D possibly corresponds to TRBD1 (5 bases). The V end was cut by 8 bases, the J end by 5 bases, with 15 bases between. This CDR3 spans 13 amino acids. The germline CDR1 and CDR2 sequences are SGHTA and FQGTGA. CDR3 sequence: CASSLGGRTEAFF. The CDR3, as DNA: TGTGCCAGCTCACTGGGGGGTAGGACTGAAGCTTTCTTT.

This clonotype was picked up many times. At one end, the junction sequence differs from germline, possibly due to a read error. The V call is TRBV20-1, the J call TRBJ2-2, with a tentative D call TRBD2 (6 bases). The CDR3 totals 15 residues. Germline V CDR1 and CDR2: DFQATT, SNEGSKA (reference sequence). CDR3 amino acids: CSAKERGANTGDLFF. In DNA form, the CDR3 reads TGCAGTGCCAAAGAACGCGGGGCGAACACCGGGGACCTGTTTTTT.

This clonotype was seen repeatedly, ten times or more. V gene TRBV5-6 combines with J gene TRBJ2-7, with D perhaps matching TRBD2 (5 bases). CDR1 SGHDT and CDR2 YYEEEE come from the germline V gene. The CDR3 consists of 14 residues. V lost 1 base, J lost 5 bases, and 13 bases lay in between. CDR3 sequence: CASSLSGVTDEQYF. In DNA, the CDR3 is TGTGCCAGCAGCTTGTCCGGGGTGACGGACGAGCAGTACTTC.

This clonotype was counted only a few times. The rearrangement links TRBV19 to TRBJ1-2; D is possibly TRBD1 (6 bases). Germline V gene sequence: CDR1 LNHDA, CDR2 SQIVND (reference sequence). The V gene lost 6 bases and the J gene lost 0 bases, with 17 bases spanning the gap. This CDR3 has 16 amino acids. CDR3: CASRRMTTGSNYGYTF. The DNA for the CDR3 is TGTGCCAGTAGGAGAATGACGACAGGTTCTAACTATGGCTACACCTTC.